The rows below give T cell receptor beta chains drawn from one sample of a study of cytomegalovirus exposure and HLA in healthy donors. Using immunoSEQ multiplex PCR, the repertoire was profiled, and TCRdb retains in-frame clones only, with some absent. The sample has approximately 140,000 clones; approximately 80% are singletons. Input material: PBMCs. The origin of the receptors is a woman aged 40 to 50 in good health and CMV-seronegative. Both conserved end residues are part of each CDR3. The D gene is left open where the match is weak. Not every row has a clone size; where given, it reads once, few, many or a size class.

cdr3_nt,cdr3_aa,j_call,d_call,clone_size,v_call
TGTGCCAGCAGTGAACTAGCGGGAGCCACAGATACGCAGTATTTT,CASSELAGATDTQYF,TRBJ2-3,TRBD2,.,TRBV6-1
TGTGCCAGTAGTATAAAGAGGACAGGAGACACTAACTATGGCTACACCTTC,CASSIKRTGDTNYGYTF,TRBJ1-2,TRBD1,.,TRBV19
TGTGCCAGCAGCTTTCCTAGCGGGGGGGCCACAGATACGCAGTATTTT,CASSFPSGGATDTQYF,TRBJ2-3,TRBD2,.,TRBV13
TGTGCCAGCAGCTTAGCGGGTAGCCGCCTGGGCACTGAAGCTTTCTTT,CASSLAGSRLGTEAFF,TRBJ1-1,.,.,TRBV7-2
TGTGCCAGCTGGGGGGACTTCGACTATGGCTACACCTTC,CASWGDFDYGYTF,TRBJ1-2,.,.,TRBV6-5
TGTGCCAGCAGTTCAGCGGGAGGGGTGAGGGGCAATGAGCAGTTCTTC,CASSSAGGVRGNEQFF,TRBJ2-1,TRBD2,.,TRBV27
TGCGCCAGCAGCCAAGAGGACAGGGAGGGTGAAGCTTTCTTT,CASSQEDREGEAFF,TRBJ1-1,TRBD1,.,TRBV4-1
TGTGCCAGCAGTCTCGCTAACGAAGCTTTCTTT,CASSLANEAFF,TRBJ1-1,.,.,TRBV6-1
TGCGCCAGCAGCTTTGTTGCCTGGGAGTCCGACGAGCAGTACTTC,CASSFVAWESDEQYF,TRBJ2-7,.,.,TRBV5-1
TGCGCCAGCAGCTTGGAGACAGGGCCTCAGTTCTTC,CASSLETGPQFF,TRBJ2-1,TRBD1,.,TRBV5-1
TGTGCCACCAGCAGAGATAAAAATCAGCCCCAGCATTTT,CATSRDKNQPQHF,TRBJ1-5,.,.,TRBV15
TGTGCCAGCAGTACACTAGCGGGAGCCTACTACGAGCAGTACTTC,CASSTLAGAYYEQYF,TRBJ2-7,TRBD2,.,TRBV28
TGCGCCAGCATGTCCGGGACTAGCTCCACGGACGAGCAGTACTTC,CASMSGTSSTDEQYF,TRBJ2-7,TRBD2,once,TRBV5-1
TGTGCCAGCAGTGCTAGATACAGCGGGGGGGCCCGGAACATTCAGTACTTC,CASSARYSGGARNIQYF,TRBJ2-4,TRBD2,.,TRBV6-1
TGTGCCAGCAGCGCGGGAATAACCGGGTCCGCCTACGAGCAGTACTTC,CASSAGITGSAYEQYF,TRBJ2-7,.,.,TRBV2
TGTGCCAGCAGCTTAGCGCCTAGCGAGTCCGGGGAGCTGTTTTTT,CASSLAPSESGELFF,TRBJ2-2,.,.,TRBV7-9
TGTGCCAGCAGCCTACCAGATACGCAGTATTTT,CASSLPDTQYF,TRBJ2-3,.,.,TRBV7-9
TGTGCCAGCAGCTCAAAGACCGGACTAGCGGGAGGACCGGGCGGGGAGCTGTTTTTT,CASSSKTGLAGGPGGELFF,TRBJ2-2,TRBD2,once,TRBV7-9
TGTGCCACCAGCTCCAGGACAGGGTCGAATTCACCCCTCCACTTT,CATSSRTGSNSPLHF,TRBJ1-6,TRBD1,.,TRBV15
TGTGCCAGCAGCCCTAGGCAGGGAGGAGCTGAAGCTTTCTTT,CASSPRQGGAEAFF,TRBJ1-1,.,few,TRBV28
TGTGCCAGCCCTTCTTACAGCCGGAATCAGCCCCAGCATTTT,CASPSYSRNQPQHF,TRBJ1-5,.,.,TRBV14
TGTGCCAGCAGCCCCCGGGGGGGCCCCTACGAGCAGTACTTC,CASSPRGGPYEQYF,TRBJ2-7,TRBD2,.,TRBV9
TGCGCCAGCAGCCCCTCCCCGGGGGAGGCCTCCTACGAGCAGTACTTC,CASSPSPGEASYEQYF,TRBJ2-7,.,.,TRBV4-1
TGTGCCAGCAGCCCTTTGGCACAGGGGGAATGCGGAGCTTTCTTT,CASSPLAQGECGAFF,TRBJ1-1,TRBD1,.,TRBV7-2
TGTGCCAGCAGCAGGACAGGGAAAGGCATTCAGTACTTC,CASSRTGKGIQYF,TRBJ2-4,TRBD1,.,TRBV7-3
TGCAGCGTGGAGACTAGCACAGATACGCAGTATTTT,CSVETSTDTQYF,TRBJ2-3,.,.,TRBV29-1
TGTGCCAGCAGCCGAGGTGAGCGGCACGGCTACGTCCGGTACTTC,CASSRGERHGYVRYF,TRBJ2-7,.,.,TRBV5-6
TGTGCCAGCGCTGGAGCTAGCGGACCGTACGAGCAGTACTTC,CASAGASGPYEQYF,TRBJ2-7,TRBD2,.,TRBV27
TGTGCCAGCAGGTACTCCTCGGGACAGGGAAACACTGAAGCTTTCTTT,CASRYSSGQGNTEAFF,TRBJ1-1,TRBD1,once,TRBV11-2
TGCGCCAGCAGCTTGGCCGCAGAAGAGACCCAGTACTTC,CASSLAAEETQYF,TRBJ2-5,.,.,TRBV5-1
TGTGCCAGCAGCCGCCCGGGACTAGCGGGGACCTCCTACAATGAGCAGTTCTTC,CASSRPGLAGTSYNEQFF,TRBJ2-1,TRBD2,.,TRBV7-2
TGCGCCAGCAGCCAAGAAGGAAGGTTTGAGGCAGATACGCAGTATTTT,CASSQEGRFEADTQYF,TRBJ2-3,.,.,TRBV4-3
TGTGCCAGCAGCTTAGGGCAGGTTGGGGGCCGCACCGGGGAGCTGTTTTTT,CASSLGQVGGRTGELFF,TRBJ2-2,.,few,TRBV11-2
TGTGCCAGCAGTTTAGGAGGGGCCGGGGAGCTGTTTTTT,CASSLGGAGELFF,TRBJ2-2,.,few,TRBV27
TGTGCCAGCAGTTGGACATCAACAGATACGCAGTATTTT,CASSWTSTDTQYF,TRBJ2-3,.,once,TRBV2
TGTGCCAGCAGCTGGGACACCCTCATTTCCGAGCAGTACTTC,CASSWDTLISEQYF,TRBJ2-7,.,once,TRBV5-6
TGTGCCAGCAGCTTGAGTGGCCAGCGGAACACTGAAGCTTTCTTT,CASSLSGQRNTEAFF,TRBJ1-1,.,.,TRBV5-5
TGCGCCAGCAATAATGGACTGGGAGCGGCAGATACGCAGTATTTT,CASNNGLGAADTQYF,TRBJ2-3,.,.,TRBV10-2
TGTGCCAGCAGCCAGGACATGACAGCGCAGTCTGGAAACACCATATATTTT,CASSQDMTAQSGNTIYF,TRBJ1-3,.,.,TRBV4-2
TGTGCCAGCAGCCTTCACTACGACAGGGGCACTTCACCCCTCCACTTT,CASSLHYDRGTSPLHF,TRBJ1-6,TRBD1,.,TRBV7-2
TGTGCCAGCAGTTACCTGGACAGGGCGAACACTGAAGCTTTCTTT,CASSYLDRANTEAFF,TRBJ1-1,TRBD1,.,TRBV6-5
TGTGCCAGCAGTTTCCGGGGCAATGAGCAGTTCTTC,CASSFRGNEQFF,TRBJ2-1,.,.,TRBV27
TGCAGCGCCAACCCCGAGGGGGGGAGCTTCATGAACACTGAAGCTTTCTTT,CSANPEGGSFMNTEAFF,TRBJ1-1,.,.,TRBV29-1
TGTGCCAGCAGTTTATCCCAGGGTTTCGGCACTGAAGCTTTCTTT,CASSLSQGFGTEAFF,TRBJ1-1,.,once,TRBV27
TGTGCCAGCGGGCGCGGGACTACGGGCCAAGAGACCCAGTACTTC,CASGRGTTGQETQYF,TRBJ2-5,TRBD2,.,TRBV2
TGTGCCAGCAGCTTAGATCCCGGGACTAGCGGCACAGATACGCAGTATTTT,CASSLDPGTSGTDTQYF,TRBJ2-3,TRBD2,.,TRBV7-8
TGTGCCAGCAGCGTAGGGGGCGAAGGGGAGCAGTACTTC,CASSVGGEGEQYF,TRBJ2-7,.,.,TRBV9
TGCGCCAGCGATCAGGGGGCTGGTTACGGCTACACCTTC,CASDQGAGYGYTF,TRBJ1-2,TRBD1,few,TRBV5-1
TGTGCCAGCAGCCGATTCAGGGGGCAAGGGGACACTGAAGCTTTCTTT,CASSRFRGQGDTEAFF,TRBJ1-1,TRBD1,.,TRBV27
TGTGCCAGCAGTCCCGACAGGGTTTATGGCTACACCTTC,CASSPDRVYGYTF,TRBJ1-2,TRBD1,.,TRBV6-6